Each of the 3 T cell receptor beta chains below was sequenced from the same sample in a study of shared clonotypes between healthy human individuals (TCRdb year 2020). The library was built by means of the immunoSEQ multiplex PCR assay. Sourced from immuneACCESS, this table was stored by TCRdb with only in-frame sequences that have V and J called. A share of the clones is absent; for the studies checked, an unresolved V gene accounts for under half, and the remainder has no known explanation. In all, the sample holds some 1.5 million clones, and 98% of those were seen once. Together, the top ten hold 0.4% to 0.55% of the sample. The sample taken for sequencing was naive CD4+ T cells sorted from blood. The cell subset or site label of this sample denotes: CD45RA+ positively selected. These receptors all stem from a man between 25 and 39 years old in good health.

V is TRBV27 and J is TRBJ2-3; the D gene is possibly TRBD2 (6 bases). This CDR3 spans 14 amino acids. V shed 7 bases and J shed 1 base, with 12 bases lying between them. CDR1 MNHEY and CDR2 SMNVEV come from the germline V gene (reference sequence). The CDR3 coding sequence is TGTGCCAGCACAGTGGGACTGGGCACAGATACGCAGTATTTT. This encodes CASTVGLGTDTQYF.

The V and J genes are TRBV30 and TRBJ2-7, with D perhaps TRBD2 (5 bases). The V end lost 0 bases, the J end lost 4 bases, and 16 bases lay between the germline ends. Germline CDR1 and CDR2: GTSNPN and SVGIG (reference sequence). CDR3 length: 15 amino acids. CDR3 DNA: TGTGCCTGGAGTGTACTAGATCTCTTATCTTACGAGCAGTACTTC. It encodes CAWSVLDLLSYEQYF. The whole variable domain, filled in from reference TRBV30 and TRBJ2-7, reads SQTIHQWPATLVQPVGSPLSLECTVEGTSNPNLYWYRQAAGRGLQLLFYSVGIGQISSEVPQNLSASRPQDRQFILSSKKLLLSDSGFYLCAWSVLDLLSYEQYFGPGTRLTVT.

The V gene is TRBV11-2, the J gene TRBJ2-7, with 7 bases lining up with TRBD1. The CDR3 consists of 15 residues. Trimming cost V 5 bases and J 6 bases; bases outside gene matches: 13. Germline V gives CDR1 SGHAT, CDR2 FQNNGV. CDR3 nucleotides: TGTGCCAGCAGCCGAATAACACAGGGGAGAGGCGAGCAGTACTTC. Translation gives CASSRITQGRGEQYF. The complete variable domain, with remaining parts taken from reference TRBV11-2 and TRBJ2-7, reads EAGVAQSPRYKIIEKRQSVAFWCNPISGHATLYWYQQILGQGPKLLIQFQNNGVVDDSQLPKDRFSAERLKGVDSTLKIQPAKLEDSAVYLCASSRITQGRGEQYFGPGTRLTVT.